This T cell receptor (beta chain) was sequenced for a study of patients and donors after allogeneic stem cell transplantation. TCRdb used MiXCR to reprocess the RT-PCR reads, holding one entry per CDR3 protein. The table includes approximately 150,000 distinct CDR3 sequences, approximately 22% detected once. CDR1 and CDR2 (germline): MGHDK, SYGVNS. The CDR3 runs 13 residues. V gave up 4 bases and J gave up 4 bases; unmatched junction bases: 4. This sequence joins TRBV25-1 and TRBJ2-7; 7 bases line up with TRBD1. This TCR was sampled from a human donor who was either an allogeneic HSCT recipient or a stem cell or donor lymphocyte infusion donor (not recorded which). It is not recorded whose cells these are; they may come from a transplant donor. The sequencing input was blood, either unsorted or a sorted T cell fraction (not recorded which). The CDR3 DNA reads TGTGCCAGCAGTGTAGGACAGGCATACGAGCAGTACTTC. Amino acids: CASSVGQAYEQYF.